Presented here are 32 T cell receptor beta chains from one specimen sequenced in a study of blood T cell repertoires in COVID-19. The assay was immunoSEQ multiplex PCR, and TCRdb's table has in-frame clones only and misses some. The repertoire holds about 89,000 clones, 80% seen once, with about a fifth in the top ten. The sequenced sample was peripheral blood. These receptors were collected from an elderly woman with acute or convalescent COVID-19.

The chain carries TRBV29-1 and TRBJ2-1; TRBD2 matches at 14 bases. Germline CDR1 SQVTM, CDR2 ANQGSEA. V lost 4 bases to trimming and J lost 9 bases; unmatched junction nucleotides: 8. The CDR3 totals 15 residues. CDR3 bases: TGCAGCGTTGCTCCCCGACTAGCGGGAGGGCTTGAGCAGTTCTTC. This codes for CSVAPRLAGGLEQFF.

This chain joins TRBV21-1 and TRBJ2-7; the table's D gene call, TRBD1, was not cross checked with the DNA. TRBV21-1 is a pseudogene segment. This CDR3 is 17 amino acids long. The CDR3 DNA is TGTGCCAGCACCAGGACCAGGAGGATAAGGGGGACGACCGAGCAGTACTTC. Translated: CASTRTRRIRGTTEQYF.

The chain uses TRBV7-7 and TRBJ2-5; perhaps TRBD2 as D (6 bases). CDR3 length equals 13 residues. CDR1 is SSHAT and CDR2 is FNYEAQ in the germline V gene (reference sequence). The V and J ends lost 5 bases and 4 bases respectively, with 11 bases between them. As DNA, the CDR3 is TGTGCCAGCAGCCCGGACTACGGAGAGACCCAGTACTTC. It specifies CASSPDYGETQYF.

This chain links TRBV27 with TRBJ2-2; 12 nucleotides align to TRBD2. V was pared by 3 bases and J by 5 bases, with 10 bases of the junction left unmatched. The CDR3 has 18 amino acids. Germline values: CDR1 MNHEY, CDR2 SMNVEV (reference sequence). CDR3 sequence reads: CASSLVGLAGRGTGELFF. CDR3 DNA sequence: TGTGCCAGCAGTTTGGTGGGACTAGCGGGTAGAGGAACCGGGGAGCTGTTTTTT.

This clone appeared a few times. The DNA for the CDR3 is TGCAGTGCTAGTTTCCAGAACACTGAAGCTTTCTTT. This translates into CSASFQNTEAFF. The chain has TRBV20-1 and TRBJ1-1; the D is unclear. CDR3 size: 12 residues. Per germline, CDR1 DFQATT and CDR2 SNEGSKA (reference sequence). Trimming stripped 3 bases from V and 1 base from J, with 6 bases between.

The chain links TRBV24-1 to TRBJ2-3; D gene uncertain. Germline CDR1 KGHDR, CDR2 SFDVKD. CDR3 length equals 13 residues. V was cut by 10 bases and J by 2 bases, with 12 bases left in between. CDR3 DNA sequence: TGTGCCACAGGCGCACAGTCCACAGATACGCAGTATTTT. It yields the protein CATGAQSTDTQYF.

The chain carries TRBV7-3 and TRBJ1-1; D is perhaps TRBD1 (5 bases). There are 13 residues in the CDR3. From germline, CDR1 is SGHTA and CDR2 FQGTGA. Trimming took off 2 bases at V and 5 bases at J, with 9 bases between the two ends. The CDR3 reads CASSLRQGTEAFF. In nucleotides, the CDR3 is TGTGCCAGCAGCTTACGGCAGGGTACTGAAGCTTTCTTT.

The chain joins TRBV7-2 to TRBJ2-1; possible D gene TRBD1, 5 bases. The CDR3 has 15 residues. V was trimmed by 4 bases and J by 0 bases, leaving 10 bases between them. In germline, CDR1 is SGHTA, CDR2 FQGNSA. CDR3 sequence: CASSYGADSYNEQFF. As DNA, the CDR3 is TGTGCCAGCAGCTATGGGGCGGACTCCTACAATGAGCAGTTCTTC.

The CDR3 bases are TGTGCCAGCAGCCTCTGGACAGTTAATTCACCCCTCCACTTT. Its protein is CASSLWTVNSPLHF. V and J are TRBV7-9 and TRBJ1-6, with D possibly being TRBD1 (6 bases). The CDR3 is 14 amino acids. Between the trimmed V and J ends, which lost 5 bases and 6 bases, there was a span of 11 bases. Germline CDR1 SEHNR, CDR2 FQNEAQ (reference sequence).

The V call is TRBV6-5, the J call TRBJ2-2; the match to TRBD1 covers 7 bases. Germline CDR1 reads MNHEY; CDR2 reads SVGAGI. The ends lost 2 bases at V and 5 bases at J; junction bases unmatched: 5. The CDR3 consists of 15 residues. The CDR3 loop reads CASSYNKQGTGELFF. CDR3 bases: TGTGCCAGCAGTTACAACAAACAGGGGACCGGGGAGCTGTTTTTT.

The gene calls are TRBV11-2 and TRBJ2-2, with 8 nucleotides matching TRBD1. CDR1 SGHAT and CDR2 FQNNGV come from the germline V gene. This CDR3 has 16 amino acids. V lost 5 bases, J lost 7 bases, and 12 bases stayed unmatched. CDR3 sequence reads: CASSVGQGVFVGELFF. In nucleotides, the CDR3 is TGTGCCAGCAGCGTAGGACAGGGAGTTTTTGTCGGGGAGCTGTTTTTT.

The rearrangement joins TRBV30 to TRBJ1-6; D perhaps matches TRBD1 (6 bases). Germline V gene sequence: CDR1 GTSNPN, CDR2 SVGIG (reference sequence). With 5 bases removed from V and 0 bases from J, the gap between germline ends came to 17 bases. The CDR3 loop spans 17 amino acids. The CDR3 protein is CAWAYPDSSSYNSPLHF. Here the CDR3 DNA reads TGTGCCTGGGCTTACCCGGACAGTAGCTCCTATAATTCACCCCTCCACTTT.

The DNA for the CDR3 is TGTGCCAGCAGCCGGGACAACTCCTACGAGCAGTACTTC. It specifies CASSRDNSYEQYF. This sequence joins TRBV6-5 and TRBJ2-7, with a tentative D call TRBD1 (6 bases). The CDR3 sequence is 13 residues long. The V gene's germline CDR1 is MNHEY and CDR2 SVGAGI. V lost 6 bases and J lost 0, with 9 bases in between.

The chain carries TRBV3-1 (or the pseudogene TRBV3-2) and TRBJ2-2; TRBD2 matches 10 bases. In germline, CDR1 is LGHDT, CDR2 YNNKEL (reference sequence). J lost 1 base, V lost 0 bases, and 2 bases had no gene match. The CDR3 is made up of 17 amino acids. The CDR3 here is CASSQEGLAVNTGELFF. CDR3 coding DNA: TGTGCCAGCAGCCAAGAAGGACTAGCGGTGAACACCGGGGAGCTGTTTTTT.

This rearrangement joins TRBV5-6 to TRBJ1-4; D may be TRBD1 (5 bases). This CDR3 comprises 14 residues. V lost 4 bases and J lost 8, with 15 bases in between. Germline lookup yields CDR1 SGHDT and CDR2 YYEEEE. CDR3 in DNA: TGTGCCAGCAGCCTCGGACACGGAAGGGAAAAACTGTTTTTT. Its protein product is CASSLGHGREKLFF.

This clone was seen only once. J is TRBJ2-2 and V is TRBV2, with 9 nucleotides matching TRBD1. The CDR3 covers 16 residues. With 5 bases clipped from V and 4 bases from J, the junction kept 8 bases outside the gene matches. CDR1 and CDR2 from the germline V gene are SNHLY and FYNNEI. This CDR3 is CASSSPGTGSTGELFF. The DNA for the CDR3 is TGTGCCAGCAGTTCCCCTGGGACAGGGTCCACCGGGGAGCTGTTTTTT.

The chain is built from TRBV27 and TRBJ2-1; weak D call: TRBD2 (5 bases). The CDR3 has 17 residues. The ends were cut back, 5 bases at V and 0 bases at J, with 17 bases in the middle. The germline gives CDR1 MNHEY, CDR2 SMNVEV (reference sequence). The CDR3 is CASSRDYRIGSYNEQFF. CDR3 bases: TGTGCCAGCAGTAGAGACTATAGAATCGGCTCCTACAATGAGCAGTTCTTC.

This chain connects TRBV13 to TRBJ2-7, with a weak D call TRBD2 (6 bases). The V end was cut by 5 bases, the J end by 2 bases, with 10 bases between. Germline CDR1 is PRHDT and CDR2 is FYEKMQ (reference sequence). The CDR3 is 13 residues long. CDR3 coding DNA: TGTGCCAGCAGCGGGAGGTCAGCCTACGAGCAGTACTTC. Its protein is CASSGRSAYEQYF.

The CDR3 reads CASSQDRTGFGYTF. The CDR3 DNA reads TGTGCCAGCAGCCAAGACCGGACAGGGTTTGGCTACACCTTC. V is TRBV3-1 (or the pseudogene TRBV3-2) and J is TRBJ1-2; 8 bases are shared with TRBD1. The CDR3 loop spans 14 amino acids. Looked up from germline, CDR1 is LGHDT and CDR2 is YNNKEL (reference sequence). The V and J ends lost 0 bases and 7 bases, in that order; junction bases with no gene match: 4.

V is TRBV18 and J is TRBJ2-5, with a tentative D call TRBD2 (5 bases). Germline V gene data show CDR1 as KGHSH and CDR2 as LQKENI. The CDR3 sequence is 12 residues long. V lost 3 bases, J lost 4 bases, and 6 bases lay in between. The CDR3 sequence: CASSPEGETQYF. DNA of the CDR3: TGTGCCAGCTCACCCGAGGGAGAGACCCAGTACTTC.

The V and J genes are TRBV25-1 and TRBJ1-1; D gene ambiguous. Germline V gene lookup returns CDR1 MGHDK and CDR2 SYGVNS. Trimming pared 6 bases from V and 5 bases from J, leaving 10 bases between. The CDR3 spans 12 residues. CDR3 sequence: CASRMRATEAFF. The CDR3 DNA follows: TGTGCCAGCAGGATGAGGGCTACTGAAGCTTTCTTT.

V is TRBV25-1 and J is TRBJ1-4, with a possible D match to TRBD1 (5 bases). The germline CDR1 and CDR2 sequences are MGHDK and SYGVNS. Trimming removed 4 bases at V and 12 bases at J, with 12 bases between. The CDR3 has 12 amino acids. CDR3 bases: TGTGCCAGCAGTGGACCGACAGCTCAACTGTTTTTT. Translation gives CASSGPTAQLFF.

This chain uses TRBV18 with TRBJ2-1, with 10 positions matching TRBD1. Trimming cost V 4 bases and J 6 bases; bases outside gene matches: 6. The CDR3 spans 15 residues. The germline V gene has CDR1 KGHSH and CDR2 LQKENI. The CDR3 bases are TGTGCCAGCTCACTGGGACAGGGGCCGCTCAATGAGCAGTTCTTC. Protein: CASSLGQGPLNEQFF.

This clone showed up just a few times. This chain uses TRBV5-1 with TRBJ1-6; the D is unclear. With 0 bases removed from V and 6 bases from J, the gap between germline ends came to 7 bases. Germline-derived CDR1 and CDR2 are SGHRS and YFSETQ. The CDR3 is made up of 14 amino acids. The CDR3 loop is CASSLVNSNSPLHF. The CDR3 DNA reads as TGCGCCAGCAGCTTGGTAAACAGTAATTCACCCCTCCACTTT. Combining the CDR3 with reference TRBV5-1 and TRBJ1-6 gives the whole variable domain KAGVTQTPRYLIKTRGQQVTLSCSPISGHRSVSWYQQTPGQGLQFLFEYFSETQRNKGNFPGRFSGRQFSNSRSEMNVSTLELGDSALYLCASSLVNSNSPLHFGNGTRLTVT.

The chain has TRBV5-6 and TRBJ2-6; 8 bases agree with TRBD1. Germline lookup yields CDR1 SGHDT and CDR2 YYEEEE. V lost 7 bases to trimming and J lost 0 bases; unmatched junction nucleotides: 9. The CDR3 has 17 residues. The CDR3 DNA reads TGTGCCAGCGGACTACCGACAGGGGCCTCTGGGGCCAACGTCCTGACTTTC. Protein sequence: CASGLPTGASGANVLTF.

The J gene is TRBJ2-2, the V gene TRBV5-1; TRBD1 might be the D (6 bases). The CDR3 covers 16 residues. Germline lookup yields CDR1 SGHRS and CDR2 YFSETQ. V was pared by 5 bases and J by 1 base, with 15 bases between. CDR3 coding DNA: TGCGCCAGCAGGTCGACAGGACAACTGAACACCGGGGAGCTGTTTTTT. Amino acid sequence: CASRSTGQLNTGELFF. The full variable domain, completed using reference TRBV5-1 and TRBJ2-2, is KAGVTQTPRYLIKTRGQQVTLSCSPISGHRSVSWYQQTPGQGLQFLFEYFSETQRNKGNFPGRFSGRQFSNSRSEMNVSTLELGDSALYLCASRSTGQLNTGELFFGEGSRLTVL.

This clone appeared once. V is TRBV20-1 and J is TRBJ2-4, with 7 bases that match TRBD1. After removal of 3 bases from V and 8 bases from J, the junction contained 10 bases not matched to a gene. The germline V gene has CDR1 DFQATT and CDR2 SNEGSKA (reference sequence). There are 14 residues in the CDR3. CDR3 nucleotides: TGCAGTGCTAGTAGGGCACAGGGGAGCTACATTCAGTACTTC. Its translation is CSASRAQGSYIQYF.

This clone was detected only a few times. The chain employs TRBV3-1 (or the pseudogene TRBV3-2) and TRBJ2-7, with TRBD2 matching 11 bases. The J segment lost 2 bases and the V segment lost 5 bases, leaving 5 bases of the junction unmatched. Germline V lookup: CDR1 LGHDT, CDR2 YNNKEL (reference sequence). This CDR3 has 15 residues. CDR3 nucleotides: TGTGCCAGCAGCGCCCGACTAGCGGGGCCCTACGAGCAGTACTTC. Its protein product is CASSARLAGPYEQYF.

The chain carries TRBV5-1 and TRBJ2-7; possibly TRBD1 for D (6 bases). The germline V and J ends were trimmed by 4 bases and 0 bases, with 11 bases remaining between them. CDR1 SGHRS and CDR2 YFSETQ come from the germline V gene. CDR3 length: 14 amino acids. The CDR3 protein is CASSLGQYSYEQYF. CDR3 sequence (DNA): TGCGCCAGCAGCCTTGGACAGTACTCCTACGAGCAGTACTTC.

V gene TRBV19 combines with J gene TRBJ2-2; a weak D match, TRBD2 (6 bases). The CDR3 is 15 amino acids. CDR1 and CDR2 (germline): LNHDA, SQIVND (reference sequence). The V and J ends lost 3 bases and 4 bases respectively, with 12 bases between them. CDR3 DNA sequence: TGTGCCAGTAGTATTGGAGGGTCGGTCACCGGGGAGCTGTTTTTT. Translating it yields CASSIGGSVTGELFF.

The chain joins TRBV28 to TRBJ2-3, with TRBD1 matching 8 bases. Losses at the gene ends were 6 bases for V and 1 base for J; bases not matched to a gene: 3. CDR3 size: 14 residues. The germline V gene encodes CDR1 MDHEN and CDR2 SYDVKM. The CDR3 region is CASSLTGGTDTQYF. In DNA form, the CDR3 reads TGTGCCAGCAGCCTGACAGGGGGCACAGATACGCAGTATTTT.

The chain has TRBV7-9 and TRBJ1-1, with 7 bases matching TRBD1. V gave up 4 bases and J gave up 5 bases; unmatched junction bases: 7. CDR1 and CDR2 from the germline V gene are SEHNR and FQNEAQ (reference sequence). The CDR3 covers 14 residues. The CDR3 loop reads CASSSDRELTEAFF. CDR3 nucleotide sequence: TGTGCCAGCAGCTCCGACAGGGAACTTACTGAAGCTTTCTTT.